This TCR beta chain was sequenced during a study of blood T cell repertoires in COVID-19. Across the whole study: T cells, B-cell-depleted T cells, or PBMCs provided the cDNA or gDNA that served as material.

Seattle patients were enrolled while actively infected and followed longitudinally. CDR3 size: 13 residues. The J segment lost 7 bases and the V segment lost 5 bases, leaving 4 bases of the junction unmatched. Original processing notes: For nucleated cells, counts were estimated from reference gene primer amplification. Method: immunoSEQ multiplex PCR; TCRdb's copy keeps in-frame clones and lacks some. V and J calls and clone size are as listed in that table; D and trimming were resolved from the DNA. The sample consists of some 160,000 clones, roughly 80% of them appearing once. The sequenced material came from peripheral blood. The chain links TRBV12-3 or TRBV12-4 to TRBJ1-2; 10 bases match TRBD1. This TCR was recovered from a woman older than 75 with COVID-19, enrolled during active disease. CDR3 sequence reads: CASSPTGGFGYTF. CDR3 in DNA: TGTGCCAGCAGTCCGACAGGGGGCTTTGGCTACACCTTC.